This TCR beta chain came from a study of control samples from healthy donors and cancer patients. This clone was picked up one time. The ends lost 3 bases at V and 2 bases at J; junction bases unmatched: 14. Germline V gives CDR1 GTSNPN, CDR2 SVGIG (reference sequence). This CDR3 region has 17 residues. Sequencing was performed with immunoSEQ multiplex PCR; in TCRdb, only in-frame clones are kept and a portion is missing. The sample holds 95,000 to 150,000 clones; more than 80% are singletons and the top ten take 40%. The chain joins TRBV30 to TRBJ1-2, with 8 bases fitting TRBD1. The clonotype comes from a man aged 50 to 60 in good health. Sequencing used blood. CDR3 sequence (DNA): TGTGCCTGGAGGGAAGGGACAGGCGTGGGCCGCAACTATGGCTACACCTTC. This encodes CAWREGTGVGRNYGYTF.